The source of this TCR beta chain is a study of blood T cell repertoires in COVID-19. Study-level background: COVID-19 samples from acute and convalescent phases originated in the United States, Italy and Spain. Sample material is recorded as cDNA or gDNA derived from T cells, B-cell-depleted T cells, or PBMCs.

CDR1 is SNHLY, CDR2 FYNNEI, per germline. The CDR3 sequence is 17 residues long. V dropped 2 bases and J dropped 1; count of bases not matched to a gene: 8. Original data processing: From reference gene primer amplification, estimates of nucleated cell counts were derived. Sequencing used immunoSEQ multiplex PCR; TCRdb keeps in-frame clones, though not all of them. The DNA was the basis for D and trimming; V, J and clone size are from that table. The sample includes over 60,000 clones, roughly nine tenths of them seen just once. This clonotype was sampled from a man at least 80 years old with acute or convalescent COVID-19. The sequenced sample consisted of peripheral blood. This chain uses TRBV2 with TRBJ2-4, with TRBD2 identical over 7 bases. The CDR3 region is CASSEQGGSNAKNIQYF. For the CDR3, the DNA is TGTGCCAGCAGTGAACAAGGCGGGAGTAACGCCAAAAACATTCAGTACTTC.